The entry below describes one TCR beta chain. The clone's antigen remains unknown. No much larger clone is present one base from it, and per-base qualities are unavailable. RNA was extracted using the RNeasy kit, and about 0.45 to 1 ug of the RNA was reverse transcribed with random hexamers. TCR beta CDR3 regions were amplified with the immunoSEQ multiplex PCR assay covering 54 Vbeta and 13 Jbeta segments. Bias from PCR amplification was corrected by using a synthetic template baseline for primer optimization and for computational correction. From the authors' description of their analysis: Reads were assigned to V, D and J genes according to IMGT and analyzed in immunoSEQ Analyzer, with only productive sequences retained. Clonality was computed as one minus Shannon entropy normalized by log2 of the number of productive unique sequences. For each patient and control, public and private clones were evaluated within the 100 most prevalent clones. Susac-specific clones were defined as absent from healthy and MS cohorts, over a thousand published viral clones and other ImmuneACCESS disease sequences. TCRdb passed the public sequencing reads through fastp at Q25 and MiXCR, retaining productive beta sequences. Every distinct CDR3 protein forms one entry, paired with its most common genes and DNA. The V and J calls and clone size are TCRdb's, not the authors'. This sample is represented by about 180,000 distinct CDR3 sequences; 95% of them were singletons. The ten most abundant clones make up roughly 0.095% of the sample.

High-throughput TCR beta sequencing profiled peripheral blood CD8+ and CD4+ T cells from healthy donors, Susac syndrome patients and multiple sclerosis patients. Multiple sclerosis controls were treatment-naive patients with stable or active relapsing-remitting disease fulfilling revised McDonald criteria. Bulk CD8+ and CD4+ T cells were purified by magnetic negative isolation, while CD8+ TEMRA cells were enriched using FACS. Blood was collected in EDTA tubes and processed within 24 hours, with PBMCs isolated through density gradient centrifugation. PBMCs intended for TCR sequencing were cryopreserved in liquid nitrogen and were subsequently thawed in a 37 degrees C water bath. Purity of sorted or isolated CD4+, CD8+ and CD8+ TEMRA cells was at least 90%. The CDR3 runs 12 amino acids, cysteine and phenylalanine included. The sequence is cut down to CDR3 DNA, 36 bases in frame from base 1. The germline V gene encodes CDR1 SGHRS and CDR2 YFSETQ. Trimming costs V 4 bases and J 8 bases, and their ends lie 10 bases apart.

The data were taken from a study of CD8 T cells in Susac syndrome (dated by TCRdb to about 2019). Turning to the overall study: The study used repertoire sequencing to test whether antigen drove CD8+ T cell activation and differentiation in Susac syndrome. On the study overall, not on this receptor specifically: The number of individuals in the TCR sequencing and HLA analysis was recognized as being relatively small.

The sequenced sample consisted of CD4+ T cells from PBMCs. The chain joins TRBV5-1 to TRBJ1-3; the D gene is unclear. The sequence came from a human donor with multiple sclerosis. Here is the DNA: TGCGCCAGCAGCCAGAGCGGAGACACCATATATTTT. Translated, this is CASSQSGDTIYF.